This T cell receptor beta chain was observed in a study of blood T cell repertoires in COVID-19 (TCRdb year 2020). About the study as a whole: Collaborator samples came from the United States, Italy and Spain and covered acute and convalescent phases of COVID-19. Where available, HLA class I and class II types were obtained from metadata supplied by the sample provider rather than from assay-based typing. Subjects who had been exposed to COVID-19, were actively infected with it, or had recovered from it provided the deeply sampled blood TCRbeta repertoires that made up the dataset. A de-identified subject ID, COVID-19 status, age in years and sex were almost always included in the sample metadata. The prospective study material was composed of cDNA or gDNA derived from T cells, B-cell-depleted T cells, or PBMCs. A freely available public database, intended as a resource for researchers studying the immune response to SARS-CoV-2, is where the repertoires were released. Samples were obtained from the ongoing ImmuneRACE study (first 160 participants) and from about 1,300 subjects provided by 6 global collaborators. Here is what the overall study found, with its caveats: The amount of clinical and demographic metadata varied by source and participant and was provided uncurated.

The CDR3 has 16 amino acids, counting the end cysteine and phenylalanine. Only the CDR3 region is kept as DNA, spanning 48 bases read in frame from base 1. CDR1 is given as SGDLS and CDR2 as YYNGEE, both from the germline V gene. At the junction V is shortened by 0 bases and J by 7 bases; bases outside the gene matches: 9. Comment on this clone: The antigen this receptor binds is unknown. Per-base quality was not reported, and no clone a single base away is much larger than it.

Each collaborating institution followed its own protocols to collect whole blood in K2EDTA tubes. For TCRbeta analysis, collaborators shipped samples in one of three forms: frozen whole blood, isolated PBMCs, or DNA extracted from either of those sample types. TCRbeta CDR3 regions were amplified from genomic DNA by means of the immunoSEQ Assay, a bias-controlled multiplex PCR. The original methods were these. The number of nucleated cells in each sample was estimated from the amplification of reference gene primers within the assay. Sequence reads were collapsed and filtered to measure the absolute abundance of every unique TCRbeta CDR3 rearrangement. Productive Simpson clonality was computed per sample as the square root of Simpson's diversity index over productive rearrangements. Imported from immuneACCESS, the table was reduced by TCRdb to in-frame sequences with V and J called. These copies leave out some clones; in studies compared against another copy, an unresolved V gene accounts for under half, and the cause of the remainder is not known. The V and J calls and clone size come from that table; D and trimming were worked out from the DNA. For this sample the table gives about 270,000 clones, of which about nine tenths were detected only once. Of the sample, around 2.1% is held by the ten largest clones.

Sequencing was performed on peripheral blood. This TCR was recovered from a man aged 45-60 years with acute or convalescent COVID-19. The chain is assembled from TRBV9 and TRBJ1-1; TRBD1 fits 10 bases in the junction. The CDR3 region: CASSVEGQGTPYEAFF. The nucleotides are TGTGCCAGCAGCGTAGAGGGACAGGGGACGCCATATGAAGCTTTCTTT.